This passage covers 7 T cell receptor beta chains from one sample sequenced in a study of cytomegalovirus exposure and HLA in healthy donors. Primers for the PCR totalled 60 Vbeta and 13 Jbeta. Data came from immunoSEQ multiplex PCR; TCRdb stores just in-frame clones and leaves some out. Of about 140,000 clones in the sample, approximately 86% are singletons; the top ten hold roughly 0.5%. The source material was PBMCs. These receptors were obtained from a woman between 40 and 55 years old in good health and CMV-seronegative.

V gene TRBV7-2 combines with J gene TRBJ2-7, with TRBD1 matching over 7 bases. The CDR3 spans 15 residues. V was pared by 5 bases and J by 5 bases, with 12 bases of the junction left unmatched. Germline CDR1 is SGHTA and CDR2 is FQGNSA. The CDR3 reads CASSPRDRGHNEQYF. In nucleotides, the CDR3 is TGTGCCAGCAGCCCTCGGGACAGAGGACACAACGAGCAGTACTTC.

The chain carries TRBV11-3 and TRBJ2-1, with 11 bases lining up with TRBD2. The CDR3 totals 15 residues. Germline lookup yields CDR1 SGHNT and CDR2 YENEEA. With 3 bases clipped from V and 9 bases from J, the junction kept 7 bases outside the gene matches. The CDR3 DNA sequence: TGTGCCAGCAGCTTCCTAGCGGGAGGTACTATTGAGCAGTTCTTC. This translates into CASSFLAGGTIEQFF.

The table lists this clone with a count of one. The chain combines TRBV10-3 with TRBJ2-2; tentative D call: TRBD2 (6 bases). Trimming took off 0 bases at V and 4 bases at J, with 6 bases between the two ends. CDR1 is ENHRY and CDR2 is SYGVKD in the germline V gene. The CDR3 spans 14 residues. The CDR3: CAISESGGTGELFF. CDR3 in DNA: TGTGCCATCAGTGAGTCGGGGGGCACCGGGGAGCTGTTTTTT.

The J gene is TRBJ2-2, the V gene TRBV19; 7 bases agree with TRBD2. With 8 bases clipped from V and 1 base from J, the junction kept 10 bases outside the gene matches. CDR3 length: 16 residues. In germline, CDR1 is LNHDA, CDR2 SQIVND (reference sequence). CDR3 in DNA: TGTGCCAGTGCCCTCCGACTAGCCGTGAACACCGGGGAGCTGTTTTTT. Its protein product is CASALRLAVNTGELFF.

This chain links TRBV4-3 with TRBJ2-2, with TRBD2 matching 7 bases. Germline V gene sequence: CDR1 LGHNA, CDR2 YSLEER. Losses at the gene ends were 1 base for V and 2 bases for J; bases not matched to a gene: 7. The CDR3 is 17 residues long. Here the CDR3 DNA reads TGCGCCAGCAGCCAAGCGCCAGCGGGGAGTAACACCGGGGAGCTGTTTTTT. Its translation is CASSQAPAGSNTGELFF.

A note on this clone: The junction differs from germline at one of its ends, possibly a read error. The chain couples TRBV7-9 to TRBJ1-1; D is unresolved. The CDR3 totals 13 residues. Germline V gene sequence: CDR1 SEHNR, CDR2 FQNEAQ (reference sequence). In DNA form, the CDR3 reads TGTTCCAGCAGCTTTGAGGGTAACTTTGAAGCTTTCTTT. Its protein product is CSSSFEGNFEAFF.

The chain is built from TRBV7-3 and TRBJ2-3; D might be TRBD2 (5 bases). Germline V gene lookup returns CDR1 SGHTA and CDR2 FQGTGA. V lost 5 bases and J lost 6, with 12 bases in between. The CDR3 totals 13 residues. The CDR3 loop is CASSPGPGDTQYF. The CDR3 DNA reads TGTGCCAGCAGCCCAGGACCGGGGGATACGCAGTATTTT.